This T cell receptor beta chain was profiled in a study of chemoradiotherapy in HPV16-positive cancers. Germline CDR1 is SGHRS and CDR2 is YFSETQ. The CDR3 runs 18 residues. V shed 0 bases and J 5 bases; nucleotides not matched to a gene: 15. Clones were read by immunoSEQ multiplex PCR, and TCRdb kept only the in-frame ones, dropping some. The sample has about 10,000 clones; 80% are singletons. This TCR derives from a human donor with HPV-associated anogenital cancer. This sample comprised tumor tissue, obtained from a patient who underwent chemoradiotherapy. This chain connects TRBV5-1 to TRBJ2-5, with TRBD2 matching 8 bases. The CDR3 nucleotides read TGCGCCAGCAGCTTGGTAGGGGTTACCGGGGGGGCCCGGGAGACCCAGTACTTC. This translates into CASSLVGVTGGARETQYF.